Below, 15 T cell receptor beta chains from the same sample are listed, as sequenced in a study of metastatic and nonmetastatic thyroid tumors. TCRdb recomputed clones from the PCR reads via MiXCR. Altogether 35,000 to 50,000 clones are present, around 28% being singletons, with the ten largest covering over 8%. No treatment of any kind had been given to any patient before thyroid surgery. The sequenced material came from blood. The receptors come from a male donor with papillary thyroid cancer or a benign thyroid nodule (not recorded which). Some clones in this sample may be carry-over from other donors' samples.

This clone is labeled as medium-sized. The CDR3, as DNA: TGTGCCAGCAGTTCAGGGACTAGCGGGGGCACAGATACGCAGTATTTT. Translated, it gives CASSSGTSGGTDTQYF. The chain combines TRBV6-1 with TRBJ2-3; 13 bases are a match to TRBD2. Germline V lookup: CDR1 MNHNS, CDR2 SASEGT. V shed 5 bases, J shed 1 base, and the junction held 3 bases outside the gene matches. This CDR3 has 16 amino acids.

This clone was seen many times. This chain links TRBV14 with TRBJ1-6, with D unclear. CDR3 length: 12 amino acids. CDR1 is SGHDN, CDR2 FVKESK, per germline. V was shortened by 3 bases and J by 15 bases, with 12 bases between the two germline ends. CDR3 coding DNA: TGTGCCAGCAGCCACGGGAGTAAAGACCTCCACTTT. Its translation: CASSHGSKDLHF.

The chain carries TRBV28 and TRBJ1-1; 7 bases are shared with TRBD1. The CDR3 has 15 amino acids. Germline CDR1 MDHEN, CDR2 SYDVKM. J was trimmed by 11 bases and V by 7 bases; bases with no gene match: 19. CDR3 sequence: CASIPGQWAFCGAFF. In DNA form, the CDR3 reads TGTGCCAGCATCCCGGGACAGTGGGCGTTCTGCGGGGCTTTCTTT.

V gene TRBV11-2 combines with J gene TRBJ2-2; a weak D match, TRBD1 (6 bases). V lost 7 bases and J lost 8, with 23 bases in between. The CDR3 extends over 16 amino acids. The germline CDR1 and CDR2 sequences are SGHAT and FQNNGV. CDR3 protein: CASNLILGSGAGELFF. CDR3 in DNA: TGTGCCAGCAACCTCATCCTCGGGTCAGGGGCTGGGGAGCTGTTTTTT.

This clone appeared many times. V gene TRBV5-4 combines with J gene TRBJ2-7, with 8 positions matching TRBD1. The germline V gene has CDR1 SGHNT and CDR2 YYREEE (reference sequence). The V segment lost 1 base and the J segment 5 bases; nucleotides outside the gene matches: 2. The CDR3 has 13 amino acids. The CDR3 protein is CASSLWTGNEQYF. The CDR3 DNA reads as TGTGCCAGCAGCTTGTGGACAGGGAACGAGCAGTACTTC.

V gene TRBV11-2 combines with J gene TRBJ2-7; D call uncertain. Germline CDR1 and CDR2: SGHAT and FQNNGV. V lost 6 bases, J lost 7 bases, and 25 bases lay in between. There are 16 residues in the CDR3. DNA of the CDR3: TGTGCCAGCAGAAAGTGGGCCGGGCCTCAAGTGAGGGAGCAGTACTTC. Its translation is CASRKWAGPQVREQYF.

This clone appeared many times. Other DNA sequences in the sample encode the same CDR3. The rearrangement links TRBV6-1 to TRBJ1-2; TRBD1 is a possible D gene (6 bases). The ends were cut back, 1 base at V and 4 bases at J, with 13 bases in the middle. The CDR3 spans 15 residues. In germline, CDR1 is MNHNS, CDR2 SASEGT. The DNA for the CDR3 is TGTGCCAGCAGTGAAGGAGAGGACAGAGTCTATGGCTACACCTTC. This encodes CASSEGEDRVYGYTF.

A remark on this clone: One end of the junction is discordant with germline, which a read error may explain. The CDR3 is CALSHPGTSGDTQYF. In nucleotides, the CDR3 is TGTGCCTTGAGTCACCCCGGGACTAGCGGAGATACCCAGTACTTC. The V call is TRBV30, the J call TRBJ2-5; TRBD2 aligns across 11 bases. CDR1 is GTSNPN and CDR2 is SVGIG in the germline V gene (reference sequence). CDR3 size: 15 residues.

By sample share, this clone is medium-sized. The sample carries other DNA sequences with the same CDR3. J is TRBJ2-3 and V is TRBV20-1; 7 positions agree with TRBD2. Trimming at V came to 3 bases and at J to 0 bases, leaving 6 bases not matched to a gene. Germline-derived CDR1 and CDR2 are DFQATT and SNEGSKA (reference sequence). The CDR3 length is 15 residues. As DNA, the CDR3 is TGCAGTGCTAGCCTAGCGGAATCTAGCACAGATACGCAGTATTTT. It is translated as CSASLAESSTDTQYF.

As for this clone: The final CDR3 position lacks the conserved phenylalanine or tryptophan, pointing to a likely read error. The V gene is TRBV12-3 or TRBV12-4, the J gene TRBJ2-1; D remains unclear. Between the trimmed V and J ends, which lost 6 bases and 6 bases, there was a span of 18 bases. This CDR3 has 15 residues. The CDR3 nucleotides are TGTGCCAGCAGGGCCACAGTGGGTACGGGCAATGAGCAGTTCTAC. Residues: CASRATVGTGNEQFY.

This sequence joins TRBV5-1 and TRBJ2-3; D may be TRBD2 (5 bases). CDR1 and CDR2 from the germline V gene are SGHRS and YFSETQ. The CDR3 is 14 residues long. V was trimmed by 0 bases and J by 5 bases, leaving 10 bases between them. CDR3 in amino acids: CASSLGGPEDTQYF. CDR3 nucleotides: TGCGCCAGCAGCTTGGGAGGGCCCGAAGATACGCAGTATTTT.

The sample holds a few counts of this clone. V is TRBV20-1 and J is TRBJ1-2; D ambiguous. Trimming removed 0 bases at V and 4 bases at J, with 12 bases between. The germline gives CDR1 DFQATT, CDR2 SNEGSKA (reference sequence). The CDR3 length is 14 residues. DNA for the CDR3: TGCAGTGCTAGAGAATTTGGGGTTAGCTATGGCTACACCTTC. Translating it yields CSAREFGVSYGYTF.

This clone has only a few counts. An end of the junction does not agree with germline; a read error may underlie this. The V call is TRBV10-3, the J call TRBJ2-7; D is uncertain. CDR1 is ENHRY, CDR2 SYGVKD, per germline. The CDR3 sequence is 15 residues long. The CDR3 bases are TGTGCCATCAGTGGTTTGGGTCACGGCTCCTACGAGCGGTACTTC. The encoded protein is CAISGLGHGSYERYF.

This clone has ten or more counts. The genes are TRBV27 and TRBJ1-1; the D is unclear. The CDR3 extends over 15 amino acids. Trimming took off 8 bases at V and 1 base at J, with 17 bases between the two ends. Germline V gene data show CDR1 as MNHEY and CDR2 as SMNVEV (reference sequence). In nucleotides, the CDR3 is TGTGCCAGCGGGCGGCTTCTGCCTAGGAACACTGAAGCTTTCTTT. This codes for CASGRLLPRNTEAFF.

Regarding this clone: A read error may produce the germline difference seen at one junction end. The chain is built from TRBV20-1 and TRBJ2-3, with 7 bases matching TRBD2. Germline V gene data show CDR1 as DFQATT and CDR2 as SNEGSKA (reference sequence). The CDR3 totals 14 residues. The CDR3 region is CSAVLAVWMDTQFF. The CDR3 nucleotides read TGCAGTGCAGTCCTAGCGGTATGGATGGATACGCAGTTTTTT.